A selection of T cell receptor beta chains follows, all from one sample in a study of monozygotic twins with inflammatory bowel disease. After re-calling the 5' RACE reads, TCRdb lists one entry per CDR3 protein, DNA absent. The sample has about 160,000 distinct CDR3 sequences. The sequencing input was blood. The origin of the receptors is a human donor with ulcerative colitis or Crohn's disease, or a healthy co-twin of an affected twin (not recorded which). CDR3s include the opening cysteine and the closing phenylalanine or tryptophan.

V gene	J gene	CDR3 protein
TRBV6-5	TRBJ1-1	CASSYARHTEAFF
TRBV20-1	TRBJ2-7	CSARRGTRLYEQYF
TRBV20-1	TRBJ2-7	CSAGGTNLKYF
TRBV5-5	TRBJ1-2	CASSLGRYGYTF
TRBV4-1	TRBJ2-2	CASSHVRTRVNTGELFF
TRBV15	TRBJ2-5	CATSRGETQYF
TRBV27	TRBJ2-1	CASSYKGGTYNEQFF
TRBV12-3/TRBV12-4	TRBJ1-4	CASRFSTNEKLFF
TRBV5-1	TRBJ1-4	CASSPPGGPNEKLFF
TRBV7-9	TRBJ1-3	CASSPAGLGVSGNTIYF
TRBV5-1	TRBJ1-5	CASSATTGGQPQHF
TRBV28	TRBJ1-1	CASSLLRESTEAFF
TRBV5-1	TRBJ2-7	CASSLDVLAYEQYF
TRBV12-3/TRBV12-4	TRBJ2-6	CASSLYHSGANVLTF
TRBV12-5	TRBJ2-5	CASGPIAQETQYF
TRBV29-1	TRBJ2-3	CSVSGGADTQYF
TRBV28	TRBJ2-4	CASSLLFSGANENIQYF
TRBV30	TRBJ2-7	CAWSVGTVSSYEQYF
TRBV5-1	TRBJ2-3	CASSGGQITDTQYF
TRBV5-6	TRBJ2-1	CASSLGPRGRYDEQFF
TRBV20-1	TRBJ2-7	CSAPGDRMTYEQYF
TRBV12-3/TRBV12-4	TRBJ2-7	CASSFLGVREQYF
TRBV3-1	TRBJ2-2	CASSQDSSFAGELFF
TRBV7-2	TRBJ2-7	CASSLARGAYEQYF
TRBV10-3	TRBJ2-1	CAISGGTSDYSYNEQFF
TRBV4-2	TRBJ2-2	CASSQDPAANTGELFF
TRBV5-1	TRBJ1-1	CASSFSGRGRVGTEAFF
TRBV9	TRBJ1-2	CASSVVAGSYGYTF
TRBV12-3/TRBV12-4	TRBJ2-7	CASQTGDEQYF
TRBV7-9	TRBJ1-2	CASSLVEAFRYGYTF
TRBV15	TRBJ1-1	CATSRGRVLNTEAFF
TRBV12-3/TRBV12-4	TRBJ2-2	CASRHEAGELFF
TRBV5-1	TRBJ2-7	CASSRESSSYEQYF
TRBV7-2	TRBJ1-2	CASSLSGTYGYTF
TRBV7-8	TRBJ2-1	CASSLARTYSDNEQFF
TRBV27	TRBJ2-3	CASSSPSGTDTQYF
TRBV3-1	TRBJ2-5	CASSPEGQSQETQYF
TRBV4-1	TRBJ1-5	CASSQEKRAGWPQHF
TRBV5-1	TRBJ2-7	CASSLSRKRDYSAYEQYF
TRBV28	TRBJ2-7	CASSYRPLLQNF
TRBV7-2	TRBJ2-1	CASSSRIGEQFF
TRBV7-3	TRBJ1-1	CASSLSRNTEALF
TRBV30	TRBJ1-2	CAWRMKGGNYGYTF
TRBV20-1	TRBJ1-4	CSATTGGDEKLFF
TRBV7-3	TRBJ2-2	CASSLFGRLTNTGELFF